This TCR beta chain stems from a study of blood T cell repertoires in COVID-19. Study background: Whether acute or convalescent, the COVID-19 samples came from the United States, Italy and Spain.

The CDR3 has 16 residues. Looked up from germline, CDR1 is SGHAT and CDR2 is FQDESV (reference sequence). The trim removed 6 bases at V and 2 bases at J, leaving 10 bases unmatched. Clones were sequenced by immunoSEQ multiplex PCR, and TCRdb holds only the in-frame ones, with some missing. This sample has some 400,000 clones, with 87% found just once. Seattle cases were enrolled at active infection and followed longitudinally. The sequenced sample was peripheral blood. This chain connects TRBV11-1 to TRBJ1-1, with 9 positions matching TRBD1. The receptor comes from a woman aged 25 to 39 with COVID-19, enrolled during active disease. CDR3 protein: CASRPGTGRYNTEAFF. CDR3 bases: TGTGCCAGCAGACCCGGGACAGGGCGATACAACACTGAAGCTTTCTTT. The entire variable domain, with the rest obtained from reference TRBV11-1 and TRBJ1-1, is as follows: EAEVAQSPRYKITEKSQAVAFWCDPISGHATLYWYRQILGQGPELLVQFQDESVVDDSQLPKDRFSAERLKGVDSTLKIQPAELGDSAMYLCASRPGTGRYNTEAFFGQGTRLTVV.